A single TCR beta chain is shown here with its context. No cognate antigen has been identified for it. No base-level quality is on record; no much larger clone is a single base apart. Libraries were constructed by the immunoSEQ multiplex PCR assay. In its TCRdb copy, this immuneACCESS table keeps in-frame sequences only and misses some clones. Where compared with another copy, unresolved V genes explain less than half of these, and the others have no known cause. Present in this sample are around 180,000 clones, about 91% of which were seen just once. The top ten hold 2% to 2.5% of the sample. This entry comes from a study of control samples from healthy donors and cancer patients (dated by TCRdb to 2020 to 2021). A distance of 19 bases separates the germline ends of V and J, which lose 3 bases and 10 bases respectively. Based on the germline V gene (reference sequence), the CDR1 and CDR2 sequences are LNHDA and SQIVND. From the cysteine up to the phenylalanine, the CDR3 has a length of 15 residues. Only CDR3 DNA is held: 45 bases, read in frame from base 1.

The receptor's source is a woman aged 40 to 55 in good health. This chain joins TRBV19 to TRBJ2-1; a tentative D call is TRBD2 (6 bases match). Sequencing was performed on blood. The DNA is TGTGCCAGTAGTATTATTGAGGGGATGGGGGGAGAGCAGTTCTTC. It translates as CASSIIEGMGGEQFF.